The rows below give T cell receptor beta chains drawn from one sample of a study of OX40 agonist ivuxolimab in advanced cancers. Profiled with immunoSEQ multiplex PCR; TCRdb holds only in-frame clones, not every one. The table has approximately 47,000 clones, about 90% seen once; the top ten hold 40% to 55%. The sample consisted of CD4+ or CD8+ T cells sorted from blood, taken in a trial of the OX40 agonist ivuxolimab. The receptors were sampled from an adult with an advanced solid tumor such as melanoma, head and neck, liver or kidney cancer. The CDR3 runs from the conserved cysteine through the conserved F or W. The D gene is left open where the match is weak. Size tells how often a clone was seen (once, few, many) or the class of an expanded clone, and some rows leave it out.

CDR3 length,J gene,V gene,D gene,clone size,CDR3 protein,CDR3 DNA
12,TRBJ2-5,TRBV5-1,.,.,CASSLGAETQYF,TGCGCCAGCAGCTTGGGGGCCGAGACCCAGTACTTC
13,TRBJ1-1,TRBV5-6,.,.,CASSRRMNTEAFF,TGTGCCAGCAGCCGGAGGATGAACACTGAAGCTTTCTTT
15,TRBJ2-2,TRBV11-2,.,once,CASSLERSLTGELFF,TGTGCCAGCAGCTTAGAACGGTCTCTCACCGGGGAGCTGTTTTTT
14,TRBJ2-7,TRBV4-3,.,.,CASSQGVELGEQYF,TGCGCCAGCAGCCAAGGTGTGGAGCTGGGGGAGCAGTACTTC
13,TRBJ2-3,TRBV11-2,TRBD1,.,CASRDRGTDTQYF,TGTGCCAGCAGGGACAGGGGGACAGATACGCAGTATTTT
14,TRBJ1-3,TRBV13,.,.,CASSLGAARNTIYF,TGTGCCAGCAGCTTAGGGGCAGCTCGAAACACCATATATTTT
14,TRBJ2-7,TRBV5-1,TRBD1,.,CASSLRTGDYEQYF,TGCGCCAGCAGCCTAAGGACAGGGGACTACGAGCAGTACTTC
16,TRBJ2-2,TRBV4-3,.,.,CASSQEGGASTGELFF,TGCGCCAGCAGCCAAGAAGGGGGAGCCAGTACCGGGGAGCTGTTTTTT
16,TRBJ1-3,TRBV28,.,.,CASSLLPPGSGNTIYF,TGTGCCAGCAGTTTATTGCCCCCAGGCTCTGGAAACACCATATATTTT
17,TRBJ2-1,TRBV4-3,TRBD2,.,CASSQPSSGAPWGEQFF,TGCGCCAGCAGCCAACCATCTAGCGGGGCCCCTTGGGGTGAGCAGTTCTTC
14,TRBJ2-7,TRBV7-2,TRBD1,.,CASSKTGDHYEQYF,TGTGCCAGCAGCAAGACAGGGGACCACTACGAGCAGTACTTC
14,TRBJ2-5,TRBV25-1,.,.,CASSDRGAGETQYF,TGTGCCAGCAGTGACAGGGGCGCAGGAGAGACCCAGTACTTC
15,TRBJ1-1,TRBV7-8,.,.,CASSLDLQGYTEAFF,TGTGCCAGCAGCTTAGATCTTCAGGGGTACACTGAAGCTTTCTTT
14,TRBJ2-3,TRBV10-1,.,.,CASSVEADTDTQYF,TGCGCCAGCAGTGTGGAGGCAGATACAGATACGCAGTATTTT
11,TRBJ2-1,TRBV2,.,.,CASSWTPQQFF,TGTGCCAGCAGTTGGACCCCCCAGCAGTTCTTC